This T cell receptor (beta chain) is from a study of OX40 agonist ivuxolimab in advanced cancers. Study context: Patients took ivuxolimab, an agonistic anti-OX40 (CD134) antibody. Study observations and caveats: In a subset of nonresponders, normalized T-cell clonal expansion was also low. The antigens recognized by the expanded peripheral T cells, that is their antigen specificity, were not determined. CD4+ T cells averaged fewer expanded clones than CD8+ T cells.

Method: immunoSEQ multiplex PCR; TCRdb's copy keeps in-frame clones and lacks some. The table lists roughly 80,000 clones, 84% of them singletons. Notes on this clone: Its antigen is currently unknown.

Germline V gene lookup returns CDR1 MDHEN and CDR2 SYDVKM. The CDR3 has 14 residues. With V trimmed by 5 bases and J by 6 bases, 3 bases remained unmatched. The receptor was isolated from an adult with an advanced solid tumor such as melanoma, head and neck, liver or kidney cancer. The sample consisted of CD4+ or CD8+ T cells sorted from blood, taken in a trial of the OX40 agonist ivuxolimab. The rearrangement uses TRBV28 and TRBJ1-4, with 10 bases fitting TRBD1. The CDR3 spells CASSPDRGYEKLFF. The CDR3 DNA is TGTGCCAGCAGTCCGGACAGGGGGTATGAAAAACTGTTTTTT.